Reported below is one T cell receptor beta chain. The antigen remains undetermined. Amplification used 60 Vbeta primers and 13 Jbeta primers. Original analysis: A follow-up analysis tallied 60 million to 85 million unique TCR beta chains, roughly 11 million shared. Sequenced by immunoSEQ multiplex PCR; TCRdb stores in-frame clones only, minus some. For V, J and clone size, that table is used; D and trimming come from the DNA. This sample carries 65,000 to 80,000 clones, with 7.5% going to the ten biggest clones. This sample was taken from a study of cytomegalovirus exposure and HLA in healthy donors. Each donor was nominally healthy when sampled (though unrecorded immune exposures were likely). V lost 7 bases and J 0 bases, leaving 13 bases between the germline ends. The germline V gene encodes CDR1 MNHEY and CDR2 SMNVEV (reference sequence). CDR3 length equals 16 residues. Regarding the study as a whole: Upon later analysis, HLA-associated TCR beta chains proved more clonally expanded than other, equally common chains. Among TCR sequences, most were rare, though some public TCRs appeared in many donors.

The specimen was PBMCs. The genes are TRBV27 and TRBJ2-6, with TRBD1 as a possible D gene (7 bases). The sequence was collected from a female donor in good health and CMV-seropositive. CDR3 residues: CASTNQGGSGANVLTF. Written as DNA, the CDR3 is TGTGCCAGCACAAACCAGGGGGGCTCTGGGGCCAACGTCCTGACTTTC.